This note documents a single T cell receptor beta chain sequence. The J segment lost 7 bases and the V segment lost 0 bases, leaving 9 bases of the junction unmatched. Per germline, CDR1 SGDLS and CDR2 YYNGEE. This CDR3 contains 16 residues. This record comes from a study of blood T cell repertoires in COVID-19. Study as a whole: Some COVID-19 samples were acute and others convalescent; all came from the United States, Italy and Spain. T cells, B-cell-depleted T cells, or PBMCs supplied cDNA or gDNA.

Per the original methods: Quantification of nucleated cells was approximated via reference gene primer amplification. The data were produced by immunoSEQ multiplex PCR, yet TCRdb's version contains in-frame clones alone and is incomplete. The V and J calls and clone size come from that table; D and trimming were worked out from the DNA. The profile shows about 290,000 clones, approximately 80% of them singletons. Sequencing input: peripheral blood. V and J are TRBV9 and TRBJ2-1; 8 nucleotides line up with TRBD2. The sequence came from a woman aged 50 to 65 with active or convalescent COVID-19. The CDR3 nucleotides are TGTGCCAGCAGCGTAGGGGTAGCGGGAAGGTTAAATGAGCAGTTCTTC. The encoded protein is CASSVGVAGRLNEQFF.